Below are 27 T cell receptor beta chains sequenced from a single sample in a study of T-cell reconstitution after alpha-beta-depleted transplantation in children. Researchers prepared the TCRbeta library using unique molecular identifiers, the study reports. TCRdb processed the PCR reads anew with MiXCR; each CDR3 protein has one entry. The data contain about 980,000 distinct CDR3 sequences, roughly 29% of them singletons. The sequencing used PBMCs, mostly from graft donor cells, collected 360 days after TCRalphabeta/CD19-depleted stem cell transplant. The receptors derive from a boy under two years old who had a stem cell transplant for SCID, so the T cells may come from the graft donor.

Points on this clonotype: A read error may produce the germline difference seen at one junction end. The CDR3 region has the DNA TGCGCCACCAGCCTCCGACCCGGGCCCAACGAGCAGTACTTC. Protein: CATSLRPGPNEQYF. The chain employs TRBV5-1 and TRBJ2-7; D unresolved. Germline V gene sequence: CDR1 SGHRS, CDR2 YFSETQ. The CDR3 is 14 residues long. Variable domain in full (rest from reference TRBV5-1 and TRBJ2-7): KAGVTQTPRYLIKTRGQQVTLSCSPISGHRSVSWYQQTPGQGLQFLFEYFSETQRNKGNFPGRFSGRQFSNSRSEMNVSTLELGDSALYLCATSLRPGPNEQYFGPGTRLTVT.

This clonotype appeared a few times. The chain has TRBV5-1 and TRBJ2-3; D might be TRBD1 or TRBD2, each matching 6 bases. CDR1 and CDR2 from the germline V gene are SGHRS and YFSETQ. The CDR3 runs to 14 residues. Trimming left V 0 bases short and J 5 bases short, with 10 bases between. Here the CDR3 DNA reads TGCGCCAGCAGCTTGGTGGGGGGCGTAGATACGCAGTATTTT. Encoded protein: CASSLVGGVDTQYF. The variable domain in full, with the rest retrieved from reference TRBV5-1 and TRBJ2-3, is KAGVTQTPRYLIKTRGQQVTLSCSPISGHRSVSWYQQTPGQGLQFLFEYFSETQRNKGNFPGRFSGRQFSNSRSEMNVSTLELGDSALYLCASSLVGGVDTQYFGPGTRLTVL.

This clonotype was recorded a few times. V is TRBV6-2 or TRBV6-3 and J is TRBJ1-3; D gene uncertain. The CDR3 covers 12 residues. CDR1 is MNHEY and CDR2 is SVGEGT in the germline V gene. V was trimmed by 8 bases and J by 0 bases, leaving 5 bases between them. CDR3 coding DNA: TGTGCCAGCTCAAACTCTGGAAACACCATATATTTT. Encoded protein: CASSNSGNTIYF.

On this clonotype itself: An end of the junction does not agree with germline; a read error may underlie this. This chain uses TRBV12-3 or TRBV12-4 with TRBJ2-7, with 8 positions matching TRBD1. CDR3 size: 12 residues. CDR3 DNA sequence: TGTGCCAGCAGTTTAGTGACAGGGGACCACCTCTTC. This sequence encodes CASSLVTGDHLF.

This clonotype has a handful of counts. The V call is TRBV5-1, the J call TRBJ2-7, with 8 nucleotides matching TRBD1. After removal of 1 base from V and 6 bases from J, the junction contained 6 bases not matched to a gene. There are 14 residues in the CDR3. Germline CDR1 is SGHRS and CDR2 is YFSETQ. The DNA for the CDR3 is TGCGCCAGCAGCTTGCTGGGACAGGCCGGCGAGCAGTACTTC. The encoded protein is CASSLLGQAGEQYF. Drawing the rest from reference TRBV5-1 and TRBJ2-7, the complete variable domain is KAGVTQTPRYLIKTRGQQVTLSCSPISGHRSVSWYQQTPGQGLQFLFEYFSETQRNKGNFPGRFSGRQFSNSRSEMNVSTLELGDSALYLCASSLLGQAGEQYFGPGTRLTVT.

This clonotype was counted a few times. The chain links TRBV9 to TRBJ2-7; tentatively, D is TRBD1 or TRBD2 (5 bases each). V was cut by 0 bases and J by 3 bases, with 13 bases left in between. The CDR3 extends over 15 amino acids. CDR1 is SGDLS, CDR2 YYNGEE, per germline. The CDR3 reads CASSVAGTELYEQYF. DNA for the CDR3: TGTGCCAGCAGCGTAGCAGGGACCGAACTCTACGAGCAGTACTTC.

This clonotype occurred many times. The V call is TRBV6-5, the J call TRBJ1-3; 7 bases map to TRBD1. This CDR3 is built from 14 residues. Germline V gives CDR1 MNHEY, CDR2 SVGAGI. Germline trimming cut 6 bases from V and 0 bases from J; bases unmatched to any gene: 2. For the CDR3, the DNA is TGTGCCAGCAGACGGGACAGCTCTGGAAACACCATATATTTT. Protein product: CASRRDSSGNTIYF.

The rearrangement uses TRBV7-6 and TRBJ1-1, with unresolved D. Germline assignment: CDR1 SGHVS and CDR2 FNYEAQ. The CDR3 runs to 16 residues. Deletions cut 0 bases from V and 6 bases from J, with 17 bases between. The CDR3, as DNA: TGTGCCAGCAGCTTAGCGCTGGGAGGGCGGGGTTCTGAAGCTTTCTTT. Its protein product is CASSLALGGRGSEAFF.

As DNA, the CDR3 is TGTGCCACCAGCAGCCCTACGCGCAGGGACGGCTACACCTTC. Amino acids: CATSSPTRRDGYTF. The chain combines TRBV15 with TRBJ1-2, with TRBD1 as a possible D gene (5 bases). The CDR3 is 14 residues long. The V end was cut by 3 bases, the J end by 8 bases, with 16 bases between. CDR1 and CDR2 from the germline V gene are LNHNV and YYDKDF (reference sequence).

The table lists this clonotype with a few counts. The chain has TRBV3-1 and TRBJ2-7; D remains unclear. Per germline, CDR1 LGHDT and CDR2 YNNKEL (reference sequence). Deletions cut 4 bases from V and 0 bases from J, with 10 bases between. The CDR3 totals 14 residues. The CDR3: CASSRIQYSYEQYF. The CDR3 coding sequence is TGTGCCAGCAGCCGAATCCAATACTCCTACGAGCAGTACTTC.

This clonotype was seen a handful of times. CDR3 loop: CSVEDWRTTGGDTDTQYF. CDR3 in DNA: TGCAGCGTTGAAGATTGGAGGACGACAGGGGGAGACACAGATACGCAGTATTTT. V is TRBV29-1 and J is TRBJ2-3; 9 bases are shared with TRBD1. V was pared by 0 bases and J by 2 bases, with 12 bases of the junction left unmatched. The CDR3 covers 18 residues. CDR1 SQVTM and CDR2 ANQGSEA come from the germline V gene.

In nucleotides, the CDR3 is TGCAGTGCAAAACAGGGGGCGAGGAGCAATCAGCCCCAGCATTTT. Translated: CSAKQGARSNQPQHF. The chain joins TRBV20-1 to TRBJ1-5, with 9 bases fitting TRBD1. Per germline, CDR1 DFQATT and CDR2 SNEGSKA (reference sequence). This CDR3 region has 15 residues. The ends lost 6 bases at V and 1 base at J; junction bases unmatched: 7.

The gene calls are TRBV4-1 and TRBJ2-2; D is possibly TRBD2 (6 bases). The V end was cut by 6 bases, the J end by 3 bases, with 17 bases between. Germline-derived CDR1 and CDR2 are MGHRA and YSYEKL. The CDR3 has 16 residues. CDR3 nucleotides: TGCGCCAGCAGGGGTATTAGGGGACTTTACACCGGGGAGCTGTTTTTT. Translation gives CASRGIRGLYTGELFF.

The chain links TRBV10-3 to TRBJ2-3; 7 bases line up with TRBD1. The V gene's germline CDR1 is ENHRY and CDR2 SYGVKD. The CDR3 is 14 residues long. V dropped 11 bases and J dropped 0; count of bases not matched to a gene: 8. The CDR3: CAHRPGQSTDTQYF. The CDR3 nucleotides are TGTGCCCACCGACCGGGACAGAGCACAGATACGCAGTATTTT.

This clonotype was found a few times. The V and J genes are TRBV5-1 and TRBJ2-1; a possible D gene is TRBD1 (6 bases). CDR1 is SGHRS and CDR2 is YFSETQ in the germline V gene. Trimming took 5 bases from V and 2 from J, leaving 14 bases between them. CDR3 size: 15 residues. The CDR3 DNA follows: TGCGCCAGCAGTTTCTTCGGGGACACCTACAATGAGCAGTTCTTC. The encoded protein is CASSFFGDTYNEQFF. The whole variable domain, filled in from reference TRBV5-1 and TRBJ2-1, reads KAGVTQTPRYLIKTRGQQVTLSCSPISGHRSVSWYQQTPGQGLQFLFEYFSETQRNKGNFPGRFSGRQFSNSRSEMNVSTLELGDSALYLCASSFFGDTYNEQFFGPGTRLTVL.

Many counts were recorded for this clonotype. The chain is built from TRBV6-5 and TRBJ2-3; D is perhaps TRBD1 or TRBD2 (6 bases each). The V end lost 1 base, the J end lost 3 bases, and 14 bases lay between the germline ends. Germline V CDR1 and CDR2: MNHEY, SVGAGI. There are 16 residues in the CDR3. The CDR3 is CASSYFVGGRTDTQYF. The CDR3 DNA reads TGTGCCAGCAGTTACTTCGTCGGGGGCCGGACAGATACGCAGTATTTT.

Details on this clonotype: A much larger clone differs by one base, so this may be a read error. The CDR3 sequence: CASSREFRDSYEQYF. DNA for the CDR3: TGCGCCAGCAGCCGTGAGTTCCGGGACAGCTACGAGCAGTACTTC. J is TRBJ2-7 and V is TRBV4-1, with 7 positions matching TRBD1. CDR3 length: 15 residues. Germline assignment: CDR1 MGHRA and CDR2 YSYEKL. Trimming took 4 bases from V and 3 from J; bases not matched to a gene: 9.

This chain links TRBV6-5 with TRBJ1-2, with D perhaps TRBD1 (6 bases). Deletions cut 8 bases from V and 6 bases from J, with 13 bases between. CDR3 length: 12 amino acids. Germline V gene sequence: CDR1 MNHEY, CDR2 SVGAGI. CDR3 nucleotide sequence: TGTGCCAGCCTAGGGGGGGCGAATGGCTACACCTTC. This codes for CASLGGANGYTF.

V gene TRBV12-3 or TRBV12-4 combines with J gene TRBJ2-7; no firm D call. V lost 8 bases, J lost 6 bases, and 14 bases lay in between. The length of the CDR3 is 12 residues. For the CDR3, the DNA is TGTGCCAGCGGTGTCGGCCCGGGCGAGCAGTACTTC. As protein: CASGVGPGEQYF.

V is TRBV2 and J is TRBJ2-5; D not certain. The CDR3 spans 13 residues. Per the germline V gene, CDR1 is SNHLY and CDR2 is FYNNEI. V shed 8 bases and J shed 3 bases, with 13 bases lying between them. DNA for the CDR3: TGTGCCAGCTCACAGTATTACGAAGAGACCCAGTACTTC. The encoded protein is CASSQYYEETQYF.

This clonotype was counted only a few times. The CDR3 nucleotides are TGCAGCGGGAGGAGGACAGCGACCTACAATGAGCAGTTCTTC. This gives the protein CSGRRTATYNEQFF. V usage is TRBV29-1 and J usage is TRBJ2-1; tentative D call: TRBD1 (6 bases). V was pared by 7 bases and J by 2 bases, with 15 bases between. The CDR3 is 14 amino acids. Germline lookup yields CDR1 SQVTM and CDR2 ANQGSEA.

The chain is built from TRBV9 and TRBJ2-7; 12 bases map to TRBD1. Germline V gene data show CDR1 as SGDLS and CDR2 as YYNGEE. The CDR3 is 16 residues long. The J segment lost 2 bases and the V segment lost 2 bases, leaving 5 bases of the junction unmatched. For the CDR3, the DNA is TGTGCCAGCAGCGTGGGACAGGGGGCCTCTACCTACGAGCAGTACTTC. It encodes CASSVGQGASTYEQYF.

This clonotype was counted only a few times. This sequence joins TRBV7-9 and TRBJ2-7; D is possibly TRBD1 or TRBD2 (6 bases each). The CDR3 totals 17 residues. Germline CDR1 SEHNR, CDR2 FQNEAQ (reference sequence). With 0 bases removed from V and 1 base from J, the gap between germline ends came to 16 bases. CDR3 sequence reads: CASSLAPLRGRSYEQYF. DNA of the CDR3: TGTGCCAGCAGCTTAGCCCCGTTAAGGGGGAGGTCCTACGAGCAGTACTTC.

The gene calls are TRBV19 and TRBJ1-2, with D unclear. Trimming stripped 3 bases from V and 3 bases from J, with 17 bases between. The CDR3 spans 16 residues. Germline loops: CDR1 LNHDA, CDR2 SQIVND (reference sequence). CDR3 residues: CASSIPNIEFYYGYTF. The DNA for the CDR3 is TGTGCCAGTAGTATCCCCAATATAGAATTCTACTATGGCTACACCTTC.

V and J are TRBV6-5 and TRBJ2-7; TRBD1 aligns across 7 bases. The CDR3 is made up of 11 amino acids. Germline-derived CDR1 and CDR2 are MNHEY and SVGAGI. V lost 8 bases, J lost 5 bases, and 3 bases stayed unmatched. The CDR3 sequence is CASHRGHEQYF. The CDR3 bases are TGTGCCAGCCACAGGGGCCACGAGCAGTACTTC.

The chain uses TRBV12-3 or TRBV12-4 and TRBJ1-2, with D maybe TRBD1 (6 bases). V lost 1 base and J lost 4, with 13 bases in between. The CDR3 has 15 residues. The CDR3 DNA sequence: TGTGCCAGCAGTTTAGTTGTCGGGGGCGCCTATGGCTACACCTTC. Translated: CASSLVVGGAYGYTF.

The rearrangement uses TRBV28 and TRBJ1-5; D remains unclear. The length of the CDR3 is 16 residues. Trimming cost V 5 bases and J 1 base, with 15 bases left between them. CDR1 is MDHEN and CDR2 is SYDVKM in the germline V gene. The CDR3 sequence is CASSTLRPGSNQPQHF. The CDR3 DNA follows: TGTGCCAGCAGTACCCTCCGACCTGGGAGCAATCAGCCCCAGCATTTT.